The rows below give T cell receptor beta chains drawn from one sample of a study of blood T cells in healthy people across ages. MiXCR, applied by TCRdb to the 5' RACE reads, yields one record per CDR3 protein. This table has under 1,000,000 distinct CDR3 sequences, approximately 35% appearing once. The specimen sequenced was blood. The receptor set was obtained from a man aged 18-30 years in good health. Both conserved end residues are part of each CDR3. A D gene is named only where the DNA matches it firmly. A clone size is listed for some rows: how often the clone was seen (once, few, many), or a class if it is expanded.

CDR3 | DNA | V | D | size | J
CSVELLSTDTQYF | TGCAGCGTTGAATTGCTGAGCACAGATACGCAGTATTTT | TRBV29-1 | NA | NA | TRBJ2-3
CASSQDQALGMSYEQYF | TGTGCCAGCAGCCAAGATCAGGCGCTAGGGATGTCCTACGAGCAGTACTTC | TRBV3-1 | NA | few | TRBJ2-7
CASSLEQGKLGQPQHF | TGTGCCAGCAGTCTAGAACAGGGGAAGTTGGGTCAGCCCCAGCATTTT | TRBV28 | TRBD1 | few | TRBJ1-5
CASSLEVRIAFF | TGTGCCAGCAGCTTGGAGGTACGCATAGCTTTCTTT | TRBV5-6 | NA | NA | TRBJ1-1
CATGISRGGRDTQYF | TGTGCCACCGGAATTTCGCGGGGGGGGAGAGATACGCAGTATTTT | TRBV15 | TRBD2 | few | TRBJ2-3
CASSVAPLGGGPYNEQFF | TGTGCCAGCAGCGTAGCCCCCTTGGGTGGGGGCCCCTACAATGAGCAGTTCTTC | TRBV9 | NA | few | TRBJ2-1
CSARKTSGGRTDTQYF | TGCAGTGCTAGGAAGACTAGCGGGGGGCGCACAGATACGCAGTATTTT | TRBV20-1 | TRBD2 | NA | TRBJ2-3
CASSPTGARQRETQYF | TGTGCCAGCAGCCCTACCGGAGCGCGACAGAGAGAGACCCAGTACTTC | TRBV7-2 | NA | NA | TRBJ2-5
CASSPGVYGYTF | TGTGCCAGCTCACCGGGGGTATATGGCTACACCTTC | TRBV18 | NA | many | TRBJ1-2
CSARGTLNGESVF | TGCAGTGCTAGAGGGACTCTCAACGGTGAATCGGTCTTC | TRBV20-1 | NA | NA | TRBJ2-1
CSARNNDGDTQYF | TGCAGTGCTAGAAATAATGACGGGGATACGCAGTATTTT | TRBV20-1 | NA | many | TRBJ2-3
CASSRDSEKLFF | TGTGCCAGTAGCAGGGATAGTGAAAAACTGTTTTTT | TRBV2 | NA | NA | TRBJ1-4
CASSSTDSGEKLFF | TGTGCCAGCAGTTCTACGGACAGTGGCGAAAAACTGTTTTTT | TRBV6-6 | NA | NA | TRBJ1-4
CASTKDLAGADTQYF | TGTGCCAGCACCAAGGATCTAGCGGGGGCGGATACGCAGTATTTT | TRBV7-2 | TRBD2 | NA | TRBJ2-3
CASSLWELGTRTDTQYF | TGTGCCAGCAGTTTATGGGAACTCGGGACCCGCACAGATACGCAGTATTTT | TRBV28 | NA | NA | TRBJ2-3
CASSQDRGLAGQEQYF | TGCGCCAGCAGCCAAGATCGAGGACTAGCGGGACAGGAGCAGTACTTC | TRBV4-3 | TRBD2 | NA | TRBJ2-4
CASSPGRRYSYEQYF | TGCGCCAGCAGCCCCGGGAGAAGATATTCCTACGAGCAGTACTTC | TRBV5-1 | NA | few | TRBJ2-7
CASSQQAGAYLAYEQYF | TGCGCCAGCAGCCAACAGGCAGGGGCTTATTTGGCCTACGAGCAGTACTTC | TRBV4-1 | NA | NA | TRBJ2-7
CASSVPEMKTQYF | TGCGCCAGCAGCGTCCCAGAGATGAAGACCCAGTACTTC | TRBV5-1 | NA | NA | TRBJ2-5
CASSSDWIQETQYF | TGTGCCAGCAGCTCGGACTGGATTCAAGAGACCCAGTACTTC | TRBV2 | NA | NA | TRBJ2-5
CASSFPGKDQPQHF | TGTGCCAGCAGCTTTCCGGGTAAAGATCAGCCCCAGCATTTT | TRBV7-2 | NA | many | TRBJ1-5
CASSQGRETEAFF | TGTGCCAGCAGCCAGGGTCGTGAAACTGAAGCTTTCTTT | TRBV12-3/TRBV12-4 | NA | few | TRBJ1-1
CASSDTGTQETQFF | TGTGCCAGCAGTGACACAGGAACTCAAGAGACCCAGTTCTTC | TRBV28 | NA | NA | TRBJ2-1
CASRPNRLAGGYNEQFF | TGCGCCAGCAGACCAAATAGACTAGCGGGAGGGTACAATGAGCAGTTCTTC | TRBV4-3 | TRBD2 | NA | TRBJ2-1
CSARRGGQGGPLSSYNEQFF | TGCAGTGCTAGAAGAGGTGGTCAGGGAGGGCCTTTAAGCTCCTACAATGAGCAGTTCTTC | TRBV20-1 | TRBD2 | NA | TRBJ2-1
CASSLGRNNYDYTF | TGTGCCAGCAGTCTGGGACGGAATAACTATGACTACACCTTC | TRBV28 | NA | NA | TRBJ1-2
CASRVTSGETQYF | TGTGCCAGTAGAGTAACTAGCGGGGAGACCCAGTACTTC | TRBV3-1 | TRBD2 | few | TRBJ2-5
CASEGYEQYF | TGTGCCAGCGAAGGATACGAGCAGTACTTC | TRBV2 | NA | NA | TRBJ2-7
CASSVVGGGANNEQFF | TGTGCCAGCAGCGTGGTGGGCGGGGGGGCTAACAATGAGCAGTTCTTC | TRBV9 | TRBD2 | few | TRBJ2-1
CSAMTGTNSYNEQFF | TGCAGTGCCATGACCGGGACAAACTCCTACAATGAGCAGTTCTTC | TRBV20-1 | NA | NA | TRBJ2-1
CASSMGLRSYNEQFF | TGTGCCAGCAGCATGGGACTTCGCTCCTACAATGAGCAGTTCTTC | TRBV9 | NA | many | TRBJ2-1
CSVASRLGTEAFF | TGCAGCGTTGCCTCTCGCCTGGGCACTGAAGCTTTCTTT | TRBV29-1 | NA | NA | TRBJ1-1
CSARDGLRQSSYEQYF | TGCAGTGCTAGGGATGGTCTCAGGCAAAGCTCCTACGAGCAGTACTTC | TRBV20-1 | NA | few | TRBJ2-7
CASSQVIRAYNEQYF | TGTGCCAGCAGCCAAGTCATAAGGGCGTACAATGAGCAGTACTTC | TRBV14 | NA | NA | TRBJ2-7
CAGGQANTQYF | TGTGCCGGGGGACAGGCCAATACGCAGTATTTT | TRBV6-2/TRBV6-3 | TRBD1 | NA | TRBJ2-3
CASSIAGGRGQETQYF | TGTGCCAGCAGTATAGCGGGGGGGCGAGGCCAAGAGACCCAGTACTTC | TRBV12-3/TRBV12-4 | TRBD2 | NA | TRBJ2-5
CVSRVVDRNTEAFF | TGTGTCAGCAGAGTAGTTGACAGGAACACTGAAGCTTTCTTT | TRBV6-5 | NA | NA | TRBJ1-1
CASSQGAFSWGGEQFF | TGTGCCAGCAGCCAAGGCGCCTTCTCTTGGGGCGGTGAGCAGTTCTTC | TRBV14 | NA | NA | TRBJ2-1
CASSVGSATNEKLFF | TGTGCCAGCAGCGTAGGCAGTGCAACTAATGAAAAACTGTTTTTT | TRBV9 | NA | many | TRBJ1-4